This TCR beta chain was observed in a study of beta chain features in type 1 diabetes. Study details: Similarity in age, gender and cell yields was seen between patients and healthy donors. Findings of the study overall: When Type 1 diabetes patients were examined, their TCRB CDR3s proved moderately but significantly shorter in all four CD4+ subsets. Shorter templates may be favored by PCR, equally so in patients and controls.

The isolated RNA, all of it, was reverse transcribed, so expressed TCRB transcripts were what got sequenced. Measured with immunoSEQ multiplex PCR; TCRdb has only the in-frame clones, and not every one. The data hold under 300,000 clones, with roughly 20% observed a single time. With respect to this clone: No antigen is known for it.

The J segment lost 9 bases and the V segment lost 3 bases, leaving 12 bases of the junction unmatched. The V gene's germline CDR1 is MGHRA and CDR2 YSYEKL. This CDR3 region has 17 residues. This TCR was recovered from a woman aged 40 to 50 with type 1 diabetes. The V and J genes are TRBV4-1 and TRBJ1-6; the match to TRBD1 covers 9 bases. Sequenced input: naive CD4+ T cells from blood. CDR3 sequence: CASSHLLPGTGRSPLHF. CDR3 DNA: TGCGCCAGCAGCCACCTACTTCCCGGGACAGGGCGTTCACCCCTCCACTTT.